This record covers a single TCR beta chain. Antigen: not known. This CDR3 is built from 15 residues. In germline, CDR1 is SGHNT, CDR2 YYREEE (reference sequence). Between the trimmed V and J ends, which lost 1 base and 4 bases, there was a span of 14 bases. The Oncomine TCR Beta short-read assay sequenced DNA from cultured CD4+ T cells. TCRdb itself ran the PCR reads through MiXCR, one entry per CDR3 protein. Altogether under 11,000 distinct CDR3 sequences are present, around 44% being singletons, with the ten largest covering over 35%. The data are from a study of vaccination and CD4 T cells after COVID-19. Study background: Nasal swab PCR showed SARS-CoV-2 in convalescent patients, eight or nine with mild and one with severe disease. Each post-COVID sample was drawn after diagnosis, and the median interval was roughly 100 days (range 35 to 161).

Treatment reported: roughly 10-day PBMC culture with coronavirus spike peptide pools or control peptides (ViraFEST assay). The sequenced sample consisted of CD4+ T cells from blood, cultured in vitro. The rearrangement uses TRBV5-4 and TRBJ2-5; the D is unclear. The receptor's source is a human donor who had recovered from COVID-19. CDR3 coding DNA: TGTGCCAGCAGCTTGAAGAGACAAGCCTCAGAGACCCAGTACTTC. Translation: CASSLKRQASETQYF.